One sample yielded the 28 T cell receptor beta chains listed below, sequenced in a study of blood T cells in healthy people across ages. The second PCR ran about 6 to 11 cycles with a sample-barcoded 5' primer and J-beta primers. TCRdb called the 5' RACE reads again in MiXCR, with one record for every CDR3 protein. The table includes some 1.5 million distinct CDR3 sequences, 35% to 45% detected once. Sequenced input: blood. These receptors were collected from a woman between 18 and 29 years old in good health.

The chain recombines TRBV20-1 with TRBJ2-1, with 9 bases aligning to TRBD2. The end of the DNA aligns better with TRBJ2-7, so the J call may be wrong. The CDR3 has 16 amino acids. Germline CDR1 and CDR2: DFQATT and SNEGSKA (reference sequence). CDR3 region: CSARDPTSGVHNEQYF. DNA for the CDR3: TGCAGTGCTAGAGATCCGACTAGCGGAGTCCACAATGAGCAGTACTTC.

CDR3 DNA sequence: TGTGCCAGCAGGTCGGGGACAGGGTACATCTATGGCTACACCTTC. It is translated as CASRSGTGYIYGYTF. The J gene is TRBJ1-2, the V gene TRBV27; 9 positions match TRBD1. There are 15 residues in the CDR3. Germline assignment: CDR1 MNHEY and CDR2 SMNVEV (reference sequence). V dropped 6 bases and J dropped 4; count of bases not matched to a gene: 9.

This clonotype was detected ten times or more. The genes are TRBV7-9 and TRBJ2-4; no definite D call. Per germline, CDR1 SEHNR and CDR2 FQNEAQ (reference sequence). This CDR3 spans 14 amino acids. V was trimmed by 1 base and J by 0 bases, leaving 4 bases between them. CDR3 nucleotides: TGTGCCAGCAGCTTAGGGGTAGCCAAAAACATTCAGTACTTC. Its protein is CASSLGVAKNIQYF. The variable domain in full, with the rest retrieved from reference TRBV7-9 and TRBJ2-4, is DTGVSQNPRHKITKRGQNVTFRCDPISEHNRLYWYRQTLGQGPEFLTYFQNEAQLEKSRLLSDRFSAERPKGSFSTLEIQRTEQGDSAMYLCASSLGVAKNIQYFGAGTRLSVL.

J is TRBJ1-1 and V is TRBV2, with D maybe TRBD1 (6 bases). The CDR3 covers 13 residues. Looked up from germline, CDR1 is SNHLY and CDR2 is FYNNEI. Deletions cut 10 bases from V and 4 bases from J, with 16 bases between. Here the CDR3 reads CAMHGQPTTEAFF. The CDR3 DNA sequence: TGTGCCATGCATGGACAGCCCACCACTGAAGCTTTCTTT.

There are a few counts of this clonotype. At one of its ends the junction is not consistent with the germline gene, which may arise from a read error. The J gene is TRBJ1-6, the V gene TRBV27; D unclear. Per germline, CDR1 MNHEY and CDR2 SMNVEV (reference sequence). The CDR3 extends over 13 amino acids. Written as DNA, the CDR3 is TGTGCCAGCAGTGCTACAGCTAATTCGCCCCTCCACTTT. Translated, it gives CASSATANSPLHF.

The chain's CDR3 is CASSVIPADTQYF. The CDR3 DNA reads as TGCGCCAGCAGCGTGATACCGGCCGATACGCAGTATTTT. This chain links TRBV5-1 with TRBJ2-3; D remains unclear. The V and J ends lost 4 bases and 6 bases respectively, with 12 bases between them. Germline CDR1 and CDR2: SGHRS and YFSETQ. The length of the CDR3 is 13 residues.

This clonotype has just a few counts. The CDR3 region is CASGLSMNTEAFF. The CDR3 region has the DNA TGTGCTAGTGGTTTGTCGATGAACACTGAAGCTTTCTTT. This chain uses TRBV12-5 with TRBJ1-1; D uncertain. Germline CDR1 and CDR2: LGHNT and FRNRAP. Trimming stripped 2 bases from V and 0 bases from J, with 4 bases between. The CDR3 is 13 residues long.

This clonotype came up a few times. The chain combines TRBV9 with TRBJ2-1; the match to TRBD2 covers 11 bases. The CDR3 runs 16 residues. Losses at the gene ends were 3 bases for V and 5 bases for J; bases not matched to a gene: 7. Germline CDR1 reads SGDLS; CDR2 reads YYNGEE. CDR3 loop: CASSAAGLAENNEQFF. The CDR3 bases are TGTGCCAGCAGCGCCGCGGGACTAGCGGAGAACAATGAGCAGTTCTTC.

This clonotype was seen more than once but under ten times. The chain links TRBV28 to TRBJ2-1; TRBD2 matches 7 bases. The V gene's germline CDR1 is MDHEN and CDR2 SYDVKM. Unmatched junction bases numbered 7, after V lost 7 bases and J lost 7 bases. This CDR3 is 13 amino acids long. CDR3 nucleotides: TGTGCCAGCATCGCGGGAGTGGGTAATGAGCAGTTCTTC. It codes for CASIAGVGNEQFF.

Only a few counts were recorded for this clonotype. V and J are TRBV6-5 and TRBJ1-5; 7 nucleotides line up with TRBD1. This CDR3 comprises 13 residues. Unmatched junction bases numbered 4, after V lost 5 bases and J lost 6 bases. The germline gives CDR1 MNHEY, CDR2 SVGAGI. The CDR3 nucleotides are TGTGCCAGCAGTCTAGGGGGCCGTCAGCCCCAGCATTTT. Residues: CASSLGGRQPQHF.

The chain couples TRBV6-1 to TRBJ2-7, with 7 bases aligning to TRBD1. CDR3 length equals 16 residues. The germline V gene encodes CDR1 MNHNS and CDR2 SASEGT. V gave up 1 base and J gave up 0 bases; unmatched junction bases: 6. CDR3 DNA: TGTGCCAGCAGTGAAGGAGACAGGGCAAGCTCCTACGAGCAGTACTTC. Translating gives CASSEGDRASSYEQYF.

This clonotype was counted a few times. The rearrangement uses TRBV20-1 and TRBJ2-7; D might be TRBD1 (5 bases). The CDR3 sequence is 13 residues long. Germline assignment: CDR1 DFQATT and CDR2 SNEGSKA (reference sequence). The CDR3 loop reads CLPSRGSSYEQYF. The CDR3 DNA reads TGCCTCCCCTCTAGGGGCAGTAGCTACGAGCAGTACTTC.

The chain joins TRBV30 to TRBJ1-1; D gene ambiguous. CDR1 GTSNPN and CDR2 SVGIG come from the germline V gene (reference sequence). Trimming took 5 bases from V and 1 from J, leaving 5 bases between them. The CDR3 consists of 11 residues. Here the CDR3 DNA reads TGTGCCTGGGGGGAGAACACTGAAGCTTTCTTT. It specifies CAWGENTEAFF.

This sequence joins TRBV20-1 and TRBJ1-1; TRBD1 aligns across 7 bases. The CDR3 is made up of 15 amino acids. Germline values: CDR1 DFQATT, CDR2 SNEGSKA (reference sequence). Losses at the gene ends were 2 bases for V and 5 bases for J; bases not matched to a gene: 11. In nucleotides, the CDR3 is TGCAGTGCTAGAACATACGCAGGGGGAGATACTGAAGCTTTCTTT. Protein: CSARTYAGGDTEAFF.

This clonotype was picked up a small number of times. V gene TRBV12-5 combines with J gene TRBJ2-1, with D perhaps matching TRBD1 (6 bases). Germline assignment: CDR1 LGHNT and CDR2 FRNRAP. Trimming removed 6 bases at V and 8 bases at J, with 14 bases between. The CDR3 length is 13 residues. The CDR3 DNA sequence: TGTGCTAGTGGCCCCGAAGGGGGTTATGAGCAGTTCTTC. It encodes CASGPEGGYEQFF.

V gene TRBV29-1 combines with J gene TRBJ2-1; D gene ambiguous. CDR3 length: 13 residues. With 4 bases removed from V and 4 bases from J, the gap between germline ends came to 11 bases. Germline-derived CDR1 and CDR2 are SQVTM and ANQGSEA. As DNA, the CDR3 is TGCAGCGTTGGGGCTCTATTATACAATGAGCAGTTCTTC. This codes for CSVGALLYNEQFF.

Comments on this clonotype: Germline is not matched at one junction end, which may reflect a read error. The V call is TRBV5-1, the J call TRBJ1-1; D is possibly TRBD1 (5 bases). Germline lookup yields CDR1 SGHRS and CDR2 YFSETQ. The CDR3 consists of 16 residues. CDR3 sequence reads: CASSLAVGVKNTEAFF. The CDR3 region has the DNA TGCGCCAGCAGTTTGGCCGTGGGGGTTAAGAACACTGAAGCTTTCTTT.

CDR3 bases: TGTGCCAGCAGCTGGGACGGACAGGGATATGAGACCCAGTTCTTC. Protein product: CASSWDGQGYETQFF. This chain uses TRBV7-2 with TRBJ2-1, with 8 bases lining up with TRBD1. V was clipped by 4 bases and J by 13 bases; unmatched bases: 15. Germline loops: CDR1 SGHTA, CDR2 FQGNSA. The CDR3 runs 15 residues.

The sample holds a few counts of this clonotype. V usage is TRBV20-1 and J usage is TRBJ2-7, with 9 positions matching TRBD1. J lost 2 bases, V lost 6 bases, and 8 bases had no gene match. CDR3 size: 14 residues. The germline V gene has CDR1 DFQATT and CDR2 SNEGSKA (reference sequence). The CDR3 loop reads CSADRDRVPYEQYF. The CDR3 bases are TGCAGTGCCGATCGGGACAGGGTTCCCTACGAGCAGTACTTC.

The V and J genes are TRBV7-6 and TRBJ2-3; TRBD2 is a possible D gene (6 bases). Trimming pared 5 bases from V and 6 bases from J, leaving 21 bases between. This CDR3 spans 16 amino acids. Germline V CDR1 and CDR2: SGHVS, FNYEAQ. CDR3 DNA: TGTGCCAGCAGCCCTAGCCTTGTCCGGGACTCTGATACGCAGTATTTT. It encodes CASSPSLVRDSDTQYF.

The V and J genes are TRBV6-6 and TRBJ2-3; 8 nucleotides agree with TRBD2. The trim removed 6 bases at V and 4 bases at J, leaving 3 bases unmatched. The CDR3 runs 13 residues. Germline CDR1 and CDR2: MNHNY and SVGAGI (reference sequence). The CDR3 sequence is CASSGGAPDTQYF. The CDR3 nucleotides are TGTGCCAGCAGCGGGGGGGCTCCAGATACGCAGTATTTT.

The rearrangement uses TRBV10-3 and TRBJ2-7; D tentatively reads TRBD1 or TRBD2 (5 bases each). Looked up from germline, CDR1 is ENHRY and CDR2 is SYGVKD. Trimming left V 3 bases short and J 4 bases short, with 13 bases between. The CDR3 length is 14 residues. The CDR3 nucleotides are TGTGCCATCAGTGACCCGACGGGGCCTTACGAGCAGTACTTC. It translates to CAISDPTGPYEQYF.

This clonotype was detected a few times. The CDR3 bases are TGCGCCAGCAGACTCGGGGCCGGGGACACTGAAGCTTTCTTT. Amino acid sequence: CASRLGAGDTEAFF. The chain joins TRBV5-1 to TRBJ1-1, with a tentative D call TRBD1 (5 bases). CDR1 is SGHRS and CDR2 is YFSETQ in the germline V gene. V lost 5 bases, J lost 3 bases, and 14 bases lay in between. CDR3 length: 14 residues.

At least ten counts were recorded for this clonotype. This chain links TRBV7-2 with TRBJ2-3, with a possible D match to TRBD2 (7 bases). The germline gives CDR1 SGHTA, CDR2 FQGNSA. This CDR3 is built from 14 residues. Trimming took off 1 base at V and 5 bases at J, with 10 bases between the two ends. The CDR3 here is CASSLDRGGDTQYF. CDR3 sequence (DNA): TGTGCCAGCAGCTTAGATAGGGGGGGAGATACGCAGTATTTT.

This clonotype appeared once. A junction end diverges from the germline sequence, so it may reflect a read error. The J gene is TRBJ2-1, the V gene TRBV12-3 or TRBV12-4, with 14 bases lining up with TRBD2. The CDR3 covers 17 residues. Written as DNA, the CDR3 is TGTGCCAGCAGGTCGGGACTAGCGGGGGCGGGGCATCATGAGCGGTACTTC. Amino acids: CASRSGLAGAGHHERYF.

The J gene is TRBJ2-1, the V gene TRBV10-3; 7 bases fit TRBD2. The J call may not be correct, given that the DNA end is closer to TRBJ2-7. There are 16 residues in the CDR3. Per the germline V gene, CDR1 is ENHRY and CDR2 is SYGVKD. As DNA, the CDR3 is TGTGCCATCAGTGATGGGGCGGGAGATTCCTACAATGAGCAGTACTTC. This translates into CAISDGAGDSYNEQYF.

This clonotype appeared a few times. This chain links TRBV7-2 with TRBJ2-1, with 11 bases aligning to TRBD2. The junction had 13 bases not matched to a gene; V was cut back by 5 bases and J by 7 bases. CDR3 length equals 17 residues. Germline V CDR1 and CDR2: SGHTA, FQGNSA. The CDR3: CASSAPGSLAGGNEQFF. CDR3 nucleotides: TGTGCCAGCAGCGCCCCTGGGAGTCTAGCGGGGGGTAATGAGCAGTTCTTC.

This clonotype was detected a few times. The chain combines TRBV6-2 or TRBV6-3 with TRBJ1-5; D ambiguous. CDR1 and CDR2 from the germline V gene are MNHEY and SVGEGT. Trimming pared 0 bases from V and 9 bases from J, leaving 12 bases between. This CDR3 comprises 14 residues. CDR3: CASSYSGPRGPQHF. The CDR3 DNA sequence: TGTGCCAGCAGTTACTCGGGTCCTCGGGGGCCCCAGCATTTT.